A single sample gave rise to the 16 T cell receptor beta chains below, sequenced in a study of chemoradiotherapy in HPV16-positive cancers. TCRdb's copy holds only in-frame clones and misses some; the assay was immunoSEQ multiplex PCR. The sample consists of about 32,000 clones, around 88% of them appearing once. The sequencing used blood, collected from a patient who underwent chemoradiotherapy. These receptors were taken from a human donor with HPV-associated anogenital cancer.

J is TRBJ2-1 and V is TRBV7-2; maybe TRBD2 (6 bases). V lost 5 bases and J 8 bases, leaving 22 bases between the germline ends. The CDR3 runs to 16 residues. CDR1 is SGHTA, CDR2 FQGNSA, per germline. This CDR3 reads CASSPDGTRPFDEQFF. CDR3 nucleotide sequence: TGTGCCAGCAGCCCTGACGGGACTCGCCCCTTTGATGAGCAGTTCTTC.

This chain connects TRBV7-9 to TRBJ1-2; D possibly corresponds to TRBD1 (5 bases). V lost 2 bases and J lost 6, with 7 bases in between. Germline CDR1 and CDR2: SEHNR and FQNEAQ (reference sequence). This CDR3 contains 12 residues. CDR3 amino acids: CASSLQGNGYTF. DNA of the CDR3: TGTGCCAGCAGCTTACAGGGCAATGGCTACACCTTC.

DNA of the CDR3: TGTGCCAGCTCGGCGGGGACCTCCCTGCGGGGCTACGAGCAGTACTTC. Its protein is CASSAGTSLRGYEQYF. The chain carries TRBV18 and TRBJ2-7; D perhaps matches TRBD2 (6 bases). V was clipped by 6 bases and J by 3 bases, with 21 bases between them. Germline-derived CDR1 and CDR2 are KGHSH and LQKENI. The CDR3 runs 16 residues.

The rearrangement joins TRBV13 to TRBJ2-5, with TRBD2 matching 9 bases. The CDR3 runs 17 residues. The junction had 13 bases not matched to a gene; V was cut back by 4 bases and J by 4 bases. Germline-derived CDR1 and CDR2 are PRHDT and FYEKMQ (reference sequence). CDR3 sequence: CASSSTGWSGGRETQYF. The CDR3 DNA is TGTGCCAGCAGCTCAACGGGTTGGAGCGGGGGGAGAGAGACCCAGTACTTC.

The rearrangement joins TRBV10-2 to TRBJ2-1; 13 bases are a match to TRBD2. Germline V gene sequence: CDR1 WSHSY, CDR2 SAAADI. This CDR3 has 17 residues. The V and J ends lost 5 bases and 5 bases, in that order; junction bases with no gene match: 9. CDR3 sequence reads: CASSWTSGGNGDNEQFF. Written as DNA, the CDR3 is TGCGCCAGCAGTTGGACTAGCGGGGGCAACGGGGACAATGAGCAGTTCTTC.

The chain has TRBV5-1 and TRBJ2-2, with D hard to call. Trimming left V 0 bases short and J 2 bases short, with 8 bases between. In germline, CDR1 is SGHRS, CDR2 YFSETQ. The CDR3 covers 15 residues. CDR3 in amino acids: CASSLGSSNTGELFF. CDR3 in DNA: TGCGCCAGCAGCTTGGGGTCTTCCAACACCGGGGAGCTGTTTTTT.

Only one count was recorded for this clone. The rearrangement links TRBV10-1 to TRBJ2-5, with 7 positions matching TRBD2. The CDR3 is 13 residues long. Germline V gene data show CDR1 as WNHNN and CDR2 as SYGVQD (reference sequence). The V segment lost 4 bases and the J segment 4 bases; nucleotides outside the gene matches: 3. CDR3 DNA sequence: TGCGCCAGCAGTGGAAGCGGGGTAGAGACCCAGTACTTC. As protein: CASSGSGVETQYF.

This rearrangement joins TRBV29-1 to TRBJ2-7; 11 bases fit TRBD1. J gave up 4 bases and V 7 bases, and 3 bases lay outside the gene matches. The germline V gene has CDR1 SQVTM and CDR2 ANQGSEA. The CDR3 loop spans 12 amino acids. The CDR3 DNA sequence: TGCAGCGCCAGGGACAGGGGGTACGAGCAGTACTTC. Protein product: CSARDRGYEQYF.

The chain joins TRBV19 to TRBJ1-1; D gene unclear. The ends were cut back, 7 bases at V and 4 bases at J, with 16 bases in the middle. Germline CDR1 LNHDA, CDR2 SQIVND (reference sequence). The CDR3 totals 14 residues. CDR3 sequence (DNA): TGTGCCAGTACCCCGACTCTCCTGCGCACTGAAGCTTTCTTT. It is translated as CASTPTLLRTEAFF.

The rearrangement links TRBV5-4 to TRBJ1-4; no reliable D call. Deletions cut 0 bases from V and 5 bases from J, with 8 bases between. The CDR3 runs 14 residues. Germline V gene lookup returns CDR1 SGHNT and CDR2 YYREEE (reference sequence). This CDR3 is CASSLDRINEKLFF. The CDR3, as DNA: TGTGCCAGCAGCTTGGACAGAATAAATGAAAAACTGTTTTTT.

CDR3 bases: TGTGCCAGCTCACCCTCCGGGGCCACGGCCAACGTCCTGACTTTC. Amino acid sequence: CASSPSGATANVLTF. The gene calls are TRBV18 and TRBJ2-6; D possibly uses TRBD1 or TRBD2 (5 bases each). Germline-derived CDR1 and CDR2 are KGHSH and LQKENI. Trimming stripped 3 bases from V and 6 bases from J, with 12 bases between. This CDR3 is built from 15 residues.

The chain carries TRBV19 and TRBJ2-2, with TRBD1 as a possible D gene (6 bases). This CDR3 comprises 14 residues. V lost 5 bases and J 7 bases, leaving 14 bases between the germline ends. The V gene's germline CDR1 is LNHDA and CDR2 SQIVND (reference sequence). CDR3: CASSSGTKGGELFF. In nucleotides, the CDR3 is TGTGCCAGTAGTTCCGGGACAAAAGGCGGGGAGCTGTTTTTT.

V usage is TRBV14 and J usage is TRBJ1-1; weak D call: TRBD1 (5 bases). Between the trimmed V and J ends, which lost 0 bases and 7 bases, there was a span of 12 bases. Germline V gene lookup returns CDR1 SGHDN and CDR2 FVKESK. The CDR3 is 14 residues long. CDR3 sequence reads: CASSQEGPIDEAFF. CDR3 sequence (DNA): TGTGCCAGCAGCCAAGAGGGACCTATTGATGAAGCTTTCTTT.

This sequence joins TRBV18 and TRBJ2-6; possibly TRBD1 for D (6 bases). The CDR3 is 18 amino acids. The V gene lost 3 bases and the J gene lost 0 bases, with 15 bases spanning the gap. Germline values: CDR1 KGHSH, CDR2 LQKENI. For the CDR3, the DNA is TGTGCCAGCTCACCGGACACCTGGGGGCTCTCTGGGGCCAACGTCCTGACTTTC. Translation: CASSPDTWGLSGANVLTF.

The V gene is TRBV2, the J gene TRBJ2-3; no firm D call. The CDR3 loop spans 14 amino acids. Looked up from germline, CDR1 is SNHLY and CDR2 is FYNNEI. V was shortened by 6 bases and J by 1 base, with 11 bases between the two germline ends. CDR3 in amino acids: CASRRTLGTDTQYF. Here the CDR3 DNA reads TGTGCCAGCAGAAGGACCCTCGGCACAGATACGCAGTATTTT.

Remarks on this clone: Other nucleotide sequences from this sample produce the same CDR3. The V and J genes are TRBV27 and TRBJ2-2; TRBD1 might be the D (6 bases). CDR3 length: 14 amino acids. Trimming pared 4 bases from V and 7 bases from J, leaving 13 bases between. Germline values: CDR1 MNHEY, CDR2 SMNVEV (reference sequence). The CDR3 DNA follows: TGTGCCAGCAGTTCGACAGGTCTCGGCGGGGAGCTGTTTTTT. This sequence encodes CASSSTGLGGELFF.